The 17 T cell receptor beta chains below were found in one sample sequenced in a study of a mutant IDH1 vaccine in newly diagnosed glioma. The antigens of these receptors remain unknown. The time point: week 23, last vaccination. In the vaccine, a single dose held 300 ug of the mutant IDH1 20-mer peptide, along with topical imiquimod. TCRdb's table, derived via immunoSEQ multiplex PCR, lists solely in-frame clones and lacks some. This table holds 30,000 to 40,000 clones, roughly 76% found once. This sample comprised PBMCs, obtained from a glioma patient whose treatment included an IDH1 peptide vaccine. Every receptor here comes from a man between 40 and 49 years old with glioma.

The gene calls are TRBV7-2 and TRBJ1-2; D is uncertain. V was pared by 4 bases and J by 2 bases, with 14 bases between. The length of the CDR3 is 15 residues. In germline, CDR1 is SGHTA, CDR2 FQGNSA. The DNA of the CDR3 is TGTGCCAGCAGCTCCCCCCGGGAGCGCAACTATGGCTACACCTTC. Translation: CASSSPRERNYGYTF. Together with reference TRBV7-2 and TRBJ1-2, the CDR3 gives the full variable domain: GAGVSQSPSNKVTEKGKDVELRCDPISGHTALYWYRQSLGQGLEFLIYFQGNSAPDKSGLPSDRFSAERTGGSVSTLTIQRTQQEDSAVYLCASSSPRERNYGYTFGSGTRLTVV.

The V call is TRBV11-3, the J call TRBJ2-3, with 12 bases aligning to TRBD2. With 4 bases clipped from V and 0 bases from J, the junction kept 2 bases outside the gene matches. The V gene's germline CDR1 is SGHNT and CDR2 YENEEA. There are 16 residues in the CDR3. CDR3 DNA: TGTGCCAGCAGCTCCGGACTAGCGGGAAGCACAGATACGCAGTATTTT. The encoded protein is CASSSGLAGSTDTQYF.

The chain carries TRBV5-4 and TRBJ2-7; 7 bases line up with TRBD1. The V segment lost 1 base and the J segment 3 bases; nucleotides outside the gene matches: 1. The germline V gene encodes CDR1 SGHNT and CDR2 YYREEE (reference sequence). This CDR3 region has 13 residues. CDR3 nucleotides: TGTGCCAGCAGCTTGCGGGACAGCTACGAGCAGTACTTC. This gives the protein CASSLRDSYEQYF.

The chain carries TRBV6-6 and TRBJ2-7; TRBD1 matches at 10 bases. V shed 4 bases and J 6 bases; nucleotides not matched to a gene: 6. The CDR3 loop spans 14 amino acids. CDR1 is MNHNY, CDR2 SVGAGI, per germline (reference sequence). The CDR3 here is CASSWDRGTSEQYF. CDR3 DNA sequence: TGTGCCAGCAGTTGGGACAGGGGAACTTCCGAGCAGTACTTC.

The rearrangement links TRBV13 to TRBJ2-5; 8 nucleotides align to TRBD1. V gave up 5 bases and J gave up 3 bases; unmatched junction bases: 5. This CDR3 has 14 amino acids. Germline CDR1 and CDR2: PRHDT and FYEKMQ (reference sequence). In nucleotides, the CDR3 is TGTGCCAGCAGCCAAGACAGGGGAAAAGAGACCCAGTACTTC. Translation gives CASSQDRGKETQYF.

V is TRBV5-6 and J is TRBJ2-7; 10 bases map to TRBD2. J was trimmed by 3 bases and V by 4 bases; bases with no gene match: 1. This CDR3 has 13 residues. Germline V gene lookup returns CDR1 SGHDT and CDR2 YYEEEE. CDR3 in DNA: TGTGCCAGCAGCCGGACTAGCGGCTACGAGCAGTACTTC. Translation gives CASSRTSGYEQYF.

This sequence joins TRBV7-3 and TRBJ1-1, with a weak D call TRBD1 (6 bases). V was pared by 0 bases and J by 5 bases, with 13 bases between. The CDR3 consists of 15 residues. Germline V gene lookup returns CDR1 SGHTA and CDR2 FQGTGA. CDR3 sequence reads: CASSLTPGQGTEAFF. The CDR3 nucleotides are TGTGCCAGCAGCTTAACGCCGGGGCAGGGGACTGAAGCTTTCTTT.

The gene calls are TRBV13 and TRBJ1-3; the D gene is possibly TRBD1 (6 bases). From germline, CDR1 is PRHDT and CDR2 FYEKMQ (reference sequence). The CDR3 is 15 residues long. V lost 6 bases and J lost 0, with 12 bases in between. CDR3 in DNA: TGTGCCAGCAGGGGAGGACAGTTCTCTGGAAACACCATATATTTT. It codes for CASRGGQFSGNTIYF.

This clone was seen just once. The chain links TRBV10-3 to TRBJ2-7; TRBD1 matches 7 bases. V gave up 5 bases and J gave up 0 bases; unmatched junction bases: 4. The germline V gene encodes CDR1 ENHRY and CDR2 SYGVKD. The CDR3 covers 14 residues. The CDR3: CAISLRDSSYEQYF. The CDR3 DNA reads as TGTGCCATCAGTCTCCGGGACAGCTCCTACGAGCAGTACTTC.

The rearrangement links TRBV5-6 to TRBJ1-6; TRBD1 aligns across 7 bases. The germline V gene has CDR1 SGHDT and CDR2 YYEEEE. The V segment lost 2 bases and the J segment 4 bases; nucleotides outside the gene matches: 3. The length of the CDR3 is 15 residues. CDR3 sequence: CASSFGTAYNSPLHF. The CDR3 DNA sequence: TGTGCCAGCAGCTTCGGGACAGCATATAATTCACCCCTCCACTTT.

V is TRBV11-1 and J is TRBJ2-7; no firm D call. The germline CDR1 and CDR2 sequences are SGHAT and FQDESV (reference sequence). The CDR3 extends over 13 amino acids. Trimming shortened V by 5 bases and J by 3 bases, and 11 bases separated the two germline ends. The CDR3 sequence: CASSGSQVYEQYF. The CDR3 coding sequence is TGTGCCAGCAGCGGAAGCCAGGTCTACGAGCAGTACTTC.

This clone appeared a single time. For the CDR3, the DNA is TGTGCCAGCAGTTTGACAGGATACACAGATACGCAGTATTTT. Protein: CASSLTGYTDTQYF. The J gene is TRBJ2-3, the V gene TRBV27; D may be TRBD1 (6 bases). V lost 3 bases to trimming and J lost 2 bases, with 9 bases between them. Germline V lookup: CDR1 MNHEY, CDR2 SMNVEV (reference sequence). The CDR3 sequence is 14 residues long.

This CDR3 is CSPGGVLDYGYTF. The CDR3 DNA sequence: TGCAGCCCCGGGGGGGTATTGGACTATGGCTACACCTTC. The V gene is TRBV29-1, the J gene TRBJ1-2; possible D gene TRBD1, 5 bases. CDR1 is SQVTM, CDR2 ANQGSEA, per germline. This CDR3 comprises 13 residues. V dropped 8 bases and J dropped 3 bases, with 16 bases sitting between them.

This clone was detected only once. The CDR3 DNA reads TGTGCCAGCAGCGTAGCTTGGGAGTCAGCCTACGAGCAGTACTTC. Translating gives CASSVAWESAYEQYF. This chain uses TRBV9 with TRBJ2-7, with D perhaps matching TRBD2 (5 bases). This CDR3 is built from 15 residues. The V gene lost 0 bases and the J gene lost 2 bases, with 12 bases spanning the gap. The V gene's germline CDR1 is SGDLS and CDR2 YYNGEE.

CDR3 region: CASSLSSFPSGNTIYF. CDR3 DNA sequence: TGTGCCAGCAGCTTATCTAGTTTTCCCTCTGGAAACACCATATATTTT. The J gene is TRBJ1-3, the V gene TRBV7-2, with unresolved D. CDR1 is SGHTA and CDR2 is FQGNSA in the germline V gene. Trimming took off 2 bases at V and 0 bases at J, with 11 bases between the two ends. CDR3 length: 16 residues.

The chain links TRBV19 to TRBJ1-2, with D tentatively TRBD1 (5 bases). Germline CDR1 LNHDA, CDR2 SQIVND (reference sequence). This CDR3 has 14 amino acids. Trimming shortened V by 6 bases and J by 4 bases, and 15 bases separated the two germline ends. CDR3: CASRSGTFSYGYTF. In DNA form, the CDR3 reads TGTGCCAGTAGGTCCGGGACGTTTTCCTATGGCTACACCTTC.

The chain links TRBV10-3 to TRBJ2-7; 7 bases match TRBD1. The V and J ends lost 3 bases and 0 bases, in that order; junction bases with no gene match: 11. Germline assignment: CDR1 ENHRY and CDR2 SYGVKD. There are 17 residues in the CDR3. For the CDR3, the DNA is TGTGCCATCAGTGACAAAAAGGGGGCTCCTAGCTCCTACGAGCAGTACTTC. It encodes CAISDKKGAPSSYEQYF.